The clone carrying this TCR beta chain was seen more than once but under ten times. Its antigen remains unidentified. The 5'RACE template-switching step produced TCR cDNA and added a universal primer site and UMIs. TCRdb passed the 5' RACE reads through MiXCR, listing each CDR3 protein once. The sample contains about 340,000 distinct CDR3 sequences, around 3.9% of which appear only once. This sample stems from a study of T cells after yellow fever vaccination. Study findings and constraints: A small proportion of clonotypes was detected in both the CD4 and CD8 compartments. Reappearance after the booster was observed for most primary-vaccination clones (roughly 97% CD4, just over 85% CD8).

Losses at the gene ends were 3 bases for V and 9 bases for J; bases not matched to a gene: 8. Per germline, CDR1 MNHEY and CDR2 SMNVEV (reference sequence). The CDR3 covers 14 residues. The sample consisted of PBMCs, taken 5 days after the yellow fever booster vaccination. The receptor's source is a man aged 18 to 35 who received the YFV17D yellow fever vaccine. The chain couples TRBV27 to TRBJ2-1; 7 bases agree with TRBD1. This CDR3 is CASSFQPQGVEQFF. The CDR3, as DNA: TGTGCCAGCAGTTTCCAACCTCAGGGGGTTGAGCAGTTCTTC.